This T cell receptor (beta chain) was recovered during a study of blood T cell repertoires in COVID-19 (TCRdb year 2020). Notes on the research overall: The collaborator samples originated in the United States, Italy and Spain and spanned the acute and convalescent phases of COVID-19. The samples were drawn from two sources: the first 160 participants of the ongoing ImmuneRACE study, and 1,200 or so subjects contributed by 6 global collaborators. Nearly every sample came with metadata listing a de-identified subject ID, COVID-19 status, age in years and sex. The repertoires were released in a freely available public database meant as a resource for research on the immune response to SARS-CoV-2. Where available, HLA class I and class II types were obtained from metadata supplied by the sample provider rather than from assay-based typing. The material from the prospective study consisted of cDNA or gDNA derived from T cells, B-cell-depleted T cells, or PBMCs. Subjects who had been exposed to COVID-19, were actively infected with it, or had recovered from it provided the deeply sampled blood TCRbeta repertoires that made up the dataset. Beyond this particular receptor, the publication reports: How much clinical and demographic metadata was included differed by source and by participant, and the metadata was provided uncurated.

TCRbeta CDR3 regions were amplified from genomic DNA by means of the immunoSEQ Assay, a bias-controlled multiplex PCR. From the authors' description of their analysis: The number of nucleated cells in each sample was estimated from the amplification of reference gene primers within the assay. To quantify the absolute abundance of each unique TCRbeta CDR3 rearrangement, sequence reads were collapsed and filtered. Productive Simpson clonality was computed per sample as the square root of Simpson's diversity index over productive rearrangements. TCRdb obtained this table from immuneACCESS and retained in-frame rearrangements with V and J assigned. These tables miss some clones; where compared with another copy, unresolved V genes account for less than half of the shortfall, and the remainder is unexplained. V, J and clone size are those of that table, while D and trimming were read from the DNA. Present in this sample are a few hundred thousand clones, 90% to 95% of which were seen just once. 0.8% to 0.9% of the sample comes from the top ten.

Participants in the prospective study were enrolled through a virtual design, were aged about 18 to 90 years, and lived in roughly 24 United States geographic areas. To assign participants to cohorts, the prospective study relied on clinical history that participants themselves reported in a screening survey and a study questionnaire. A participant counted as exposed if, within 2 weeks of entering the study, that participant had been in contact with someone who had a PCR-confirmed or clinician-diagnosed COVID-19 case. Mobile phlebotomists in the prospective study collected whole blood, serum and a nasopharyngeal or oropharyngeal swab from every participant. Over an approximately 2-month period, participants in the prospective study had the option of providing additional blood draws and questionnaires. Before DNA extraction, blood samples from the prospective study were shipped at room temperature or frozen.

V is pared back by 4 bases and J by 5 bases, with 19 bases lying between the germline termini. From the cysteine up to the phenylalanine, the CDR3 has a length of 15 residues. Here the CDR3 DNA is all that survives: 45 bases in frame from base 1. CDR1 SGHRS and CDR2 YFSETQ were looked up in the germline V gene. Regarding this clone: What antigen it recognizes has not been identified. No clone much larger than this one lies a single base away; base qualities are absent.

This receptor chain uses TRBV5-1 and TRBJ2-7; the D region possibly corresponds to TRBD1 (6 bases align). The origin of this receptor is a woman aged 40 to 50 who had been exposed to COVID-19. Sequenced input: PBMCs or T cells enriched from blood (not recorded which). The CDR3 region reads CASSARQVESNEQYF. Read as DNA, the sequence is TGCGCCAGCAGCGCCAGACAGGTAGAGTCTAACGAGCAGTACTTC.